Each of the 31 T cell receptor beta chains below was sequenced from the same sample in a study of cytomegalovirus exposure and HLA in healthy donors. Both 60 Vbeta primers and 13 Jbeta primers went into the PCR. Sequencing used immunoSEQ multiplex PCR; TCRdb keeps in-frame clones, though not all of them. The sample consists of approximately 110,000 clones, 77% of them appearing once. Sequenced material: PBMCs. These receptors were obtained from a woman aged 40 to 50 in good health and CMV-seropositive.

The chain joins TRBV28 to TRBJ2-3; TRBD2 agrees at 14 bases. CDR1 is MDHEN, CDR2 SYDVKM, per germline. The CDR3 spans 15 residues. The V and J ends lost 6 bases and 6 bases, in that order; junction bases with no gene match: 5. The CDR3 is CASRRRTSGRDTQYF. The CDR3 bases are TGTGCCAGCAGAAGACGGACTAGCGGGAGGGATACGCAGTATTTT.

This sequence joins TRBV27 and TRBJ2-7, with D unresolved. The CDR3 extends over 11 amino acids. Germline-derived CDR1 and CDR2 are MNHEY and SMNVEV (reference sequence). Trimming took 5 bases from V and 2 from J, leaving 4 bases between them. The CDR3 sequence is CASSLTYEQYF. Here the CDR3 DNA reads TGTGCCAGCAGTCTTACCTACGAGCAGTACTTC.

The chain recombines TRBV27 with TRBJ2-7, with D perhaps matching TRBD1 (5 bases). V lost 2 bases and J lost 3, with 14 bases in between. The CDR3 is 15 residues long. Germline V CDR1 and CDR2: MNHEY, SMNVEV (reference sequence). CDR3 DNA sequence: TGTGCCAGCAGTTTAGACTCCCTAACAGGCTACGAGCAGTACTTC. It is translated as CASSLDSLTGYEQYF.

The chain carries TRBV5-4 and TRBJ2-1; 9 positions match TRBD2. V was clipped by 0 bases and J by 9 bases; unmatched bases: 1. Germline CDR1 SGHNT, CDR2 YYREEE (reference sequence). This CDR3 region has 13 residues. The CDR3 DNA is TGTGCCAGCAGCTTGGAAGCGGGAGGTGAGCAGTTCTTC. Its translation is CASSLEAGGEQFF.

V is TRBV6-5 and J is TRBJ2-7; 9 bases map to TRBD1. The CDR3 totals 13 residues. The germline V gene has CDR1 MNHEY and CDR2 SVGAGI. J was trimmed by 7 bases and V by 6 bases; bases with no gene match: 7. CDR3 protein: CASRLQGANEQYF. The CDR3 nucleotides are TGTGCCAGCAGGCTACAGGGGGCGAATGAGCAGTACTTC.

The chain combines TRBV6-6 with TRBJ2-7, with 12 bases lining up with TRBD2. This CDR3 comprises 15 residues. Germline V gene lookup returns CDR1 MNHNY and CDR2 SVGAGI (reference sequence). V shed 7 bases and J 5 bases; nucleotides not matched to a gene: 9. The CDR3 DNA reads TGTGCCAGCACCTCACGACTAGCGGGAGAGGACGAGCAGTACTTC. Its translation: CASTSRLAGEDEQYF.

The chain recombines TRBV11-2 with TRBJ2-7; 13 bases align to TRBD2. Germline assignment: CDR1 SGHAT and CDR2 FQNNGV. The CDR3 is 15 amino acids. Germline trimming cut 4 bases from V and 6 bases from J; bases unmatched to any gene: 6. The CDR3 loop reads CASSSGLAGVGEQYF. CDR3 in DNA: TGTGCCAGCAGCTCTGGACTAGCGGGAGTAGGCGAGCAGTACTTC.

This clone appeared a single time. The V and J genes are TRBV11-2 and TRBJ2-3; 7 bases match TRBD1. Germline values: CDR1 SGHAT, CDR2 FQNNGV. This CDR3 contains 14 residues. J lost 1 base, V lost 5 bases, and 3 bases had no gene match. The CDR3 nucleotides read TGTGCCAGCAGCCCACAGGGGCGCACAGATACGCAGTATTTT. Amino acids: CASSPQGRTDTQYF.

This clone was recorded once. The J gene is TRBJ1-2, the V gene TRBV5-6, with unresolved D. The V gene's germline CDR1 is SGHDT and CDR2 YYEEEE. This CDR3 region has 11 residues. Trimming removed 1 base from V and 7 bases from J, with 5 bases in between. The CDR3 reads CASSLTSGYTF. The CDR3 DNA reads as TGTGCCAGCAGCTTGACATCTGGCTACACCTTC.

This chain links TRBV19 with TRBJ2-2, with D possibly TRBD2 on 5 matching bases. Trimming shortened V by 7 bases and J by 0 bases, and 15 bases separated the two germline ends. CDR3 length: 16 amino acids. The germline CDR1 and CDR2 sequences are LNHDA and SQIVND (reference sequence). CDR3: CASTPTRAANTGELFF. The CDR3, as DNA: TGTGCCAGTACCCCCACGAGGGCAGCGAACACCGGGGAGCTGTTTTTT.

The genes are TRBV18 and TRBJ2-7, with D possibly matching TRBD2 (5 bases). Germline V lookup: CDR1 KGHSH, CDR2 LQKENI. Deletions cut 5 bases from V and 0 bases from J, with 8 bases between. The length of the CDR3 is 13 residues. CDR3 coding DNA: TGTGCCAGCTCATCGGGGAGCTCCTACGAGCAGTACTTC. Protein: CASSSGSSYEQYF. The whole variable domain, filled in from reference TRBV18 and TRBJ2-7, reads NAGVMQNPRHLVRRRGQEARLRCSPMKGHSHVYWYRQLPEEGLKFMVYLQKENIIDESGMPKERFSAEFPKEGPSILRIQQVVRGDSAAYFCASSSGSSYEQYFGPGTRLTVT.

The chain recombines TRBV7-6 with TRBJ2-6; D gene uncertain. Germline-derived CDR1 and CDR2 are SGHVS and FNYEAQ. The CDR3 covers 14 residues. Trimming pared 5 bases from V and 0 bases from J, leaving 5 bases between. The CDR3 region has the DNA TGTGCCAGCAGCGCGGCCTCTGGGGCCAACGTCCTGACTTTC. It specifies CASSAASGANVLTF.

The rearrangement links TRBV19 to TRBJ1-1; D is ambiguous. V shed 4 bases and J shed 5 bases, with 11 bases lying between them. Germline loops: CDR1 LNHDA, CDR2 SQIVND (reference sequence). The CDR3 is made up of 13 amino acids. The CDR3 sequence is CASSTTRQTEAFF. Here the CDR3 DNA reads TGTGCCAGTAGTACGACAAGGCAGACTGAAGCTTTCTTT.

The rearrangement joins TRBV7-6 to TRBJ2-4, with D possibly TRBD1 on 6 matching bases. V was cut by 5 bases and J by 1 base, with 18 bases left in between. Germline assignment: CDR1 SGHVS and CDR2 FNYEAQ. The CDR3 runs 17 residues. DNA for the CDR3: TGTGCCAGCAGCGCAGGGGCCCTACGGGGCGCCAAAAACATTCAGTACTTC. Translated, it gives CASSAGALRGAKNIQYF.

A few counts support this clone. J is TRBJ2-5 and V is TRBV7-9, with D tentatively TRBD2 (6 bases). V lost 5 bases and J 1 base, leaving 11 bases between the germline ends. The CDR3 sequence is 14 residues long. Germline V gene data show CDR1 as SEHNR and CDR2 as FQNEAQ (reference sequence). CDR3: CASSPSGAQETQYF. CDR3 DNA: TGTGCCAGCAGCCCCTCGGGAGCCCAAGAGACCCAGTACTTC.

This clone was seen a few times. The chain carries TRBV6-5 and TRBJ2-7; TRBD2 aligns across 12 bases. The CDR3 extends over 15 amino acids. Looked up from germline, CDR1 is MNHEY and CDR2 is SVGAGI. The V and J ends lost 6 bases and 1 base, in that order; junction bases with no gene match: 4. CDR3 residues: CASSPGLAGSYEQYF. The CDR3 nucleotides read TGTGCCAGCAGCCCGGGACTAGCGGGTTCCTACGAGCAGTACTTC.

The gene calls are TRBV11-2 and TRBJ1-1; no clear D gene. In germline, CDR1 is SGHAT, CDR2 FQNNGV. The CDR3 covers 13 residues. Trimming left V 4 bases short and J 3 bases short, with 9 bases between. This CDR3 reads CASSWKGDTEAFF. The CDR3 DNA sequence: TGTGCCAGCAGCTGGAAGGGAGACACTGAAGCTTTCTTT.

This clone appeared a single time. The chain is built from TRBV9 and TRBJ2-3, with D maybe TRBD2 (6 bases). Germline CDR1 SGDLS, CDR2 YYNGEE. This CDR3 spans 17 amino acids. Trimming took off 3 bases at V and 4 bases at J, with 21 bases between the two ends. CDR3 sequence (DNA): TGTGCCAGCAGCGACCGGGCGTCGGGAGTACAGGCAGATACGCAGTATTTT. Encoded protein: CASSDRASGVQADTQYF. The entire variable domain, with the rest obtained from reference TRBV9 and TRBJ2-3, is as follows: DSGVTQTPKHLITATGQRVTLRCSPRSGDLSVYWYQQSLDQGLQFLIQYYNGEERAKGNILERFSAQQFPDLHSELNLSSLELGDSALYFCASSDRASGVQADTQYFGPGTRLTVL.

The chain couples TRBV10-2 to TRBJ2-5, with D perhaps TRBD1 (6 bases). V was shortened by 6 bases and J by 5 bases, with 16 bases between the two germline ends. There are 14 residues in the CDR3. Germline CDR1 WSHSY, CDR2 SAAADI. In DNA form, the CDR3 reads TGCGCCAGCAGAAAAACAGGGAGAGCTGAGACCCAGTACTTC. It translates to CASRKTGRAETQYF.

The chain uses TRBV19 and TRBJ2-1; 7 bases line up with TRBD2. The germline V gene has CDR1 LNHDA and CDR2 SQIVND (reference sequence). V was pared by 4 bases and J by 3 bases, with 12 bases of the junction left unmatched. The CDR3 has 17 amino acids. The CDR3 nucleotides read TGTGCCAGTAGTAGAGGGCCGTCGGGAGGTGGCTACAATGAGCAGTTCTTC. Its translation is CASSRGPSGGGYNEQFF.

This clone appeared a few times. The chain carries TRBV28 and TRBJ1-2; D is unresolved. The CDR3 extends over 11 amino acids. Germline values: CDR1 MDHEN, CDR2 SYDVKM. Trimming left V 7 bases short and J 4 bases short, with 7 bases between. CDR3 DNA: TGTGCCAGCACCTCCCGCTATGGCTACACCTTC. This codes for CASTSRYGYTF.

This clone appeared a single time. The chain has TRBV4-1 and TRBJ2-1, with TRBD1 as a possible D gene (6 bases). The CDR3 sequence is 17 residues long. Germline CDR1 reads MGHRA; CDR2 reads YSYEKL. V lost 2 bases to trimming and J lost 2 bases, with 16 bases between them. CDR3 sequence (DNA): TGCGCCAGCAGCCAAAGCCAGGGGAGAGATACCTACAATGAGCAGTTCTTC. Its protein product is CASSQSQGRDTYNEQFF.

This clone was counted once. The CDR3 region is CASSPRGGLTDTQYF. The CDR3 DNA is TGTGCCAGCAGCCCGCGGGGGGGCCTCACAGATACGCAGTATTTT. The chain recombines TRBV7-8 with TRBJ2-3, with 9 bases lining up with TRBD2. Germline V gene lookup returns CDR1 SGHVS and CDR2 FQNEAQ. This CDR3 contains 15 residues. V was pared by 5 bases and J by 2 bases, with 5 bases of the junction left unmatched.

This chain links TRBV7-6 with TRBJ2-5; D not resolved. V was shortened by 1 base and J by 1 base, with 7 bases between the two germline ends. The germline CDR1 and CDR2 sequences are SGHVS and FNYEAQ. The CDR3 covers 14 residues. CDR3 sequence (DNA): TGTGCCAGCAGCTTAGACACAGTCCAAGAGACCCAGTACTTC. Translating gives CASSLDTVQETQYF.

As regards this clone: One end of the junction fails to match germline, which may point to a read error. CDR3 sequence (DNA): TGTGCCACATCAACTAGTTCCGAGCAGCACTTC. Protein sequence: CATSTSSEQHF. This chain connects TRBV2 to TRBJ2-7, with D perhaps TRBD2 (5 bases). This CDR3 has 11 residues. The germline gives CDR1 SNHLY, CDR2 FYNNEI.

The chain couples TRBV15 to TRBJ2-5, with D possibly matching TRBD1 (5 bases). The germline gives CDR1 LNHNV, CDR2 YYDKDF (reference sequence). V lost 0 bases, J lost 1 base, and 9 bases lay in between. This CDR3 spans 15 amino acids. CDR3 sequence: CATSRESQGQETQYF. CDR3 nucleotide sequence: TGTGCCACCAGCAGAGAAAGTCAGGGCCAAGAGACCCAGTACTTC.

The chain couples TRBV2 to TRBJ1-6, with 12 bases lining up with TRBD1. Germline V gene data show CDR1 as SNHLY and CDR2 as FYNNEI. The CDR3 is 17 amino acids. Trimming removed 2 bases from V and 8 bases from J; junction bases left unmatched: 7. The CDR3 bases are TGTGCCAGCAGTGAATTGGGGACAGGGGGCACGGATTCACCCCTCCACTTT. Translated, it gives CASSELGTGGTDSPLHF.

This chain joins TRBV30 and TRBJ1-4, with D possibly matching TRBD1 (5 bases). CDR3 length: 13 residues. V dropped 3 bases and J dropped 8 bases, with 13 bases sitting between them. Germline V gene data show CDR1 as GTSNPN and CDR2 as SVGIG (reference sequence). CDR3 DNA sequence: TGTGCCTGGAGCCCACTATGGGGCGAAAAACTGTTTTTT. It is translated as CAWSPLWGEKLFF.

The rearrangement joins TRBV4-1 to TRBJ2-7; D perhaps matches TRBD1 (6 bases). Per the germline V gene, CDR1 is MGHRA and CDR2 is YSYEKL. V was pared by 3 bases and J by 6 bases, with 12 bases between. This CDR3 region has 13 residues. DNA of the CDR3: TGCGCCAGCAGCCATGAGGACAGCTTCGAGCAGTACTTC. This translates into CASSHEDSFEQYF.

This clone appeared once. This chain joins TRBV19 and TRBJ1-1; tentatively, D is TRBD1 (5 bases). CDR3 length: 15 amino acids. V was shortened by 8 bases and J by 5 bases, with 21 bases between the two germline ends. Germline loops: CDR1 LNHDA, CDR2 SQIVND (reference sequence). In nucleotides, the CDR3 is TGTGCCAGTGGCTACAACTCAGGGTCAGGGACTGAAGCTTTCTTT. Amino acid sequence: CASGYNSGSGTEAFF.

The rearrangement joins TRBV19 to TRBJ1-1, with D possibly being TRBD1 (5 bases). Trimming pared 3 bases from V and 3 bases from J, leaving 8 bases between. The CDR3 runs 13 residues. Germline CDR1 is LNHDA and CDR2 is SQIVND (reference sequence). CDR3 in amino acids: CASSMDTYTEAFF. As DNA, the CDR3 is TGTGCCAGTAGTATGGACACCTACACTGAAGCTTTCTTT.